This is a list of T cell receptor beta chains from one sample in a study of technical replicates of blood from a handful of donors. Sequenced by immunoSEQ multiplex PCR; TCRdb stores in-frame clones only, minus some. The table has around 80,000 clones, 89% seen once. Sample: T cells isolated from PBMCs. Source of these receptors: a human donor in good health. The CDR3 runs from the conserved cysteine through the conserved F or W. A D gene is named only where the DNA matches it firmly. Size tells how often a clone was seen (once, few, many) or the class of an expanded clone, and some rows leave it out.

clone size	V gene	J gene	D gene	CDR3 DNA	CDR3 protein
few	TRBV28	TRBJ1-1	.	TGTGCCAGCAGTCAGGGGAACACTGAAGCTTTCTTT	CASSQGNTEAFF
.	TRBV5-5	TRBJ1-1	.	TGTGCCAGCCGGAGGGACACTGAAGCTTTCTTT	CASRRDTEAFF
.	TRBV19	TRBJ2-1	TRBD2	TGTGCCAGTAGTATCTACGGGAGGGGGGATGAGCAGTTCTTC	CASSIYGRGDEQFF
few	TRBV30	TRBJ1-1	.	TGTGCCTGGAGTGTCCTGGCTAACACTGAAGCTTTCTTT	CAWSVLANTEAFF
.	TRBV28	TRBJ2-5	TRBD2	TGTGCCAGCAGTTTAGCTAGCGGGCGGGAGAAAGAGACCCAGTACTTC	CASSLASGREKETQYF
.	TRBV9	TRBJ2-7	.	TGTGCCAGCAGCGTACAGGGAAACTTCCTCTCCTACGAGCAGTACTTC	CASSVQGNFLSYEQYF
.	TRBV6-5	TRBJ2-3	TRBD1	TGTGCCAGCAGTCAGGGGACAGGGATTGCAGATACGCAGTATTTT	CASSQGTGIADTQYF
.	TRBV7-2	TRBJ2-3	.	TGTGCCAGCAGCTACCGGACGGCCCTAGGGGCAGATACGCAGTATTTT	CASSYRTALGADTQYF
.	TRBV28	TRBJ2-5	TRBD1	TGTGCCAGCAGTTTGGTGGGGACAGGGGGAGGGACCCAGTACTTC	CASSLVGTGGGTQYF
.	TRBV19	TRBJ1-5	.	TGTGCCAGTACCGGCTCAGGGAATCAGCCCCAGCATTTT	CASTGSGNQPQHF
once	TRBV29-1	TRBJ2-7	.	TGCAGCGTTGAATTACAGGAGAGCTCCTACGAGCAGTACTTC	CSVELQESSYEQYF
.	TRBV7-2	TRBJ1-5	.	TGTGCCAGCAGCCCCGTTAAGGGGGTCGATCAGCCCCAGCATTTT	CASSPVKGVDQPQHF
.	TRBV5-4	TRBJ2-1	TRBD2	TGTGCCAGCACCGGGACTAGGGTCCGCAATGAGCAGTTCTTC	CASTGTRVRNEQFF
.	TRBV5-4	TRBJ2-7	TRBD2	TGTGCCAGCAGCTTTGGCCCTCAGCTAGCGGGTTCCTACGAGCAGTACTTC	CASSFGPQLAGSYEQYF
.	TRBV7-2	TRBJ1-5	TRBD1	TGTGCCAGCAGCTTATCCCCCCTACAGGGGGCTTGGCAGCCCCAGCATTTT	CASSLSPLQGAWQPQHF
.	TRBV27	TRBJ2-1	.	TGTGCCAGCAGTTTAGGTAGGGGAAATGAGCAGTTCTTC	CASSLGRGNEQFF
.	TRBV4-3	TRBJ2-1	TRBD2	TGCGCCAGCAGCCAAGAGGACCAGCGGGACTACAATGAGCAGTTCTTC	CASSQEDQRDYNEQFF
.	TRBV5-4	TRBJ2-5	TRBD1	TGTGCCAGCAGCTTAATTGAACCGGACAGGGGGAGAGGAACCCAGTACTTC	CASSLIEPDRGRGTQYF
.	TRBV5-6	TRBJ1-4	TRBD1	TGTGCCAGCAGCCCTGACAGGGGGTCAACTAATGAAAAACTGTTTTTT	CASSPDRGSTNEKLFF
once	TRBV14	TRBJ1-4	TRBD1	TGTGCCAGCAGCCGCGACAGGGGTCCTAATGAAAAACTGTTTTTT	CASSRDRGPNEKLFF
.	TRBV28	TRBJ1-4	.	TGTGCCAGCAGTTTTTCCCGAAAACTGTTTTTT	CASSFSRKLFF
.	TRBV4-1	TRBJ2-2	TRBD2	TGCGCCAGCAGCCTAACCCCTAGCGGGAGCACCGGGGAGCTGTTTTTT	CASSLTPSGSTGELFF
.	TRBV15	TRBJ2-3	TRBD1	TGTGCCACCAGCAGAGATCTGGGCAGGGGGACAGATACGCAGTATTTT	CATSRDLGRGTDTQYF
once	TRBV10-3	TRBJ2-7	TRBD2	TGTGCCATCAGTGACCCGACGGGCGGGAGGGCCTACGAGCAGTACTTC	CAISDPTGGRAYEQYF
few	TRBV30	TRBJ1-1	TRBD1	TGTGCCTGGGACAGGGGAATGAACACTGAAGCTTTCTTT	CAWDRGMNTEAFF
.	TRBV21-1	TRBJ1-5	.	TGTGCCAGCAGCGAAGGTTCCCTTAATCAGCCCCAGCATTTT	CASSEGSLNQPQHF
.	TRBV7-3	TRBJ2-6	.	TGTGCCAGCAGCTTAAACCCCCCCAGGGTCCCTGGGGCCAACGTCCTGACTTTC	CASSLNPPRVPGANVLTF
.	TRBV9	TRBJ1-2	.	TGTGCCAGCAGCGCGGGGGACTTCCCCTGGGACTATGGCTACACCTTC	CASSAGDFPWDYGYTF
.	TRBV30	TRBJ2-1	TRBD1	TGTGCCTGGAGTCCAGGACAGGGGCTGTACAATGAGCAGTTCTTC	CAWSPGQGLYNEQFF
.	TRBV19	TRBJ2-7	TRBD2	TGTGCCAGTAAACCCGACTCAGCGGGAGTCATCTACGAGCAGTACTTC	CASKPDSAGVIYEQYF
.	TRBV5-4	TRBJ1-4	TRBD1	TGTGCCAGCAGCTGGTTTGGGACAGGGGATAATGAAAAACTGTTTTTT	CASSWFGTGDNEKLFF
.	TRBV9	TRBJ2-5	.	TGTGCCAGCAGCGTGGCTAGGGGGGGTCGAGAGACCCAGTACTTC	CASSVARGGRETQYF
.	TRBV7-9	TRBJ1-5	.	TGTGCCAGCAGCCAGGATGGACTGCTCAATCAGCCCCAGCATTTT	CASSQDGLLNQPQHF
.	TRBV5-1	TRBJ2-3	TRBD2	TGCGCCAGCAGCCTTACTAGCGCGGCCACAGATACGCAGTATTTT	CASSLTSAATDTQYF
few	TRBV15	TRBJ1-2	.	TGTGCCACCTATCCAGGCGGGGCACTGGGCTACACCTTC	CATYPGGALGYTF
.	TRBV4-2	TRBJ1-1	.	TGTGCCAGCAGCCAAGAAGGGGCTGAAACTGAAGCTTTCTTT	CASSQEGAETEAFF
.	TRBV10-3	TRBJ2-1	TRBD2	TGTGCCATACTAGCGTACAATGAGCAGTTCTTC	CAILAYNEQFF
.	TRBV15	TRBJ1-2	TRBD1	TGTGCCACCAGCAGAGTACGGACAGGGGAAATTCGTGGCTACACCTTC	CATSRVRTGEIRGYTF
.	TRBV2	TRBJ2-7	TRBD1	TGTGCCAGCGACAGGGTGGCCTACGAGCAGTACTTC	CASDRVAYEQYF
.	TRBV28	TRBJ2-3	TRBD2	TGTGCCAGCAGTTTGACTAGCGGGGGGACAGATACGCAGTATTTT	CASSLTSGGTDTQYF
.	TRBV2	TRBJ2-7	TRBD1	TGTGCCAGCTCGGACAGGCGAACCTACGAGCAGTACTTC	CASSDRRTYEQYF
.	TRBV21-1	TRBJ2-7	.	TGTGCCAGTCCGGGTCGCCTCTACGAGCAGTACTTC	CASPGRLYEQYF
.	TRBV7-2	TRBJ1-2	TRBD1	TGTGCCAGCAGCTTGACAGGGGGCTATGGCTACACCTTC	CASSLTGGYGYTF
few	TRBV19	TRBJ2-3	.	TGTGCCAGTGGGAGAGATACGCAGTATTTT	CASGRDTQYF
.	TRBV19	TRBJ2-7	TRBD1	TGTGCCAGTAACCAACAGGGGGCCGACGAGCAGTACTTC	CASNQQGADEQYF
.	TRBV9	TRBJ2-1	TRBD2	TGTGCCAGCAGCCCGCCGGGGAGCGGGAGCCTCTACAATGAGCAGTTCTTC	CASSPPGSGSLYNEQFF
once	TRBV5-4	TRBJ1-1	.	TGTGCCAGCAGCTTGGCAGGGAACACTGAAGCTTTCTTT	CASSLAGNTEAFF